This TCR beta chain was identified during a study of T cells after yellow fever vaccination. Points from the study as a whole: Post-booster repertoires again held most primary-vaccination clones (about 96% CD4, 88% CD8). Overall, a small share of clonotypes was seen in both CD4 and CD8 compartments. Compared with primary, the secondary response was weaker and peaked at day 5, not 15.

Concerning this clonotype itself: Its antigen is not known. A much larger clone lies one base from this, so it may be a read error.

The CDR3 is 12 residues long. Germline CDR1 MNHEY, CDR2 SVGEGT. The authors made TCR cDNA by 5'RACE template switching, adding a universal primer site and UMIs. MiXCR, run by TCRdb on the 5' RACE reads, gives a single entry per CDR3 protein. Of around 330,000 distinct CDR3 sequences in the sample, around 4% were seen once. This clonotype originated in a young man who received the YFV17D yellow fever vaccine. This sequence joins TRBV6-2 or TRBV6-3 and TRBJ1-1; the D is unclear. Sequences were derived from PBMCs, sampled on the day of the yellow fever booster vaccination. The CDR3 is CASSPWEGEALF. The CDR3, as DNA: TGTGCCAGCAGTCCCTGGGAAGGTGAAGCTCTCTTT.